The clone carrying this T cell receptor beta chain showed up many times. These data are taken from a study of early T cells in non-severe SARS-CoV-2 infection. Via MiXCR, TCRdb re-called the 5' RACE reads, giving one row per CDR3 protein. The sample consists of over 80,000 distinct CDR3 sequences, roughly 13% of them appearing once. Germline-derived CDR1 and CDR2 are DFQATT and SNEGSKA (reference sequence). The V end was cut by 8 bases, the J end by 2 bases, with 19 bases between. The CDR3 runs to 14 residues. The clonotype comes from an adult who was a healthcare worker with PCR-confirmed SARS-CoV-2 infection or an uninfected control (not recorded which). Sequenced input: whole blood. The V and J genes are TRBV20-1 and TRBJ2-7; D gene unclear. CDR3 nucleotides: TGCAGTCTTCCCGGCACTACGGCTACCTACGAGCAGTACTTC. Translated, it gives CSLPGTTATYEQYF.